This T cell receptor (beta chain) came from a study of blood T cell repertoires in COVID-19 (dated by TCRdb to 2019 to 2021). Regarding the complete study: Samples covering the acute and convalescent phases of COVID-19 were provided by collaborators in the United States, Italy and Spain. Nearly every sample came with metadata listing a de-identified subject ID, COVID-19 status, age in years and sex. Subjects who had been exposed to COVID-19, were actively infected with it, or had recovered from it provided the deeply sampled blood TCRbeta repertoires that made up the dataset. The repertoires were made available in a free public database intended to serve as a resource for research on the immune response to SARS-CoV-2. The samples were drawn from two sources: the first 160 participants of the ongoing ImmuneRACE study, and 1,254 subjects contributed by 6 global collaborators. Where HLA class I and class II types were available, the types were taken from metadata supplied by the sample provider, not from assay-based typing. The prospective study material was composed of cDNA or gDNA derived from T cells, B-cell-depleted T cells, or PBMCs. Overall study outcomes, separate from this receptor: Clinical and demographic metadata were provided uncurated, with the amount varying by source and participant.

TCRbeta CDR3 regions were amplified from genomic DNA by means of the immunoSEQ Assay, a bias-controlled multiplex PCR. The authors' analysis ran thus. Nucleated cell counts per sample were estimated from amplification of reference gene primers within the assay. To quantify the absolute abundance of each unique TCRbeta CDR3 rearrangement, sequence reads were collapsed and filtered. For each sample, productive Simpson clonality was calculated as the square root of Simpson's diversity index over productive rearrangements. TCRdb's version of the immuneACCESS table is confined to in-frame rearrangements and falls short of the full clone set. An unresolved V gene accounts for under half of the shortfall where checked; the remainder is of unknown origin. V, J and clone size are taken as reported in that table, and D and trimming were inferred from the DNA itself. The sample table holds under 200,000 clones, of which roughly 80% were seen once. The ten most abundant clones make up approximately 3% of the sample.

As regards this clone: Its antigen is currently not known. The sample holds no much larger clone one base away, and base qualities are not on file.

Enrolling through a virtual design, the prospective study's participants ranged in age from roughly 18 to 90 years and lived across about two dozen United States geographic areas. Cohort assignment in the prospective study relied on participant-reported clinical history from a screening survey and a study questionnaire. For ImmuneRACE Cohort 3, a participant was defined as recovered based on two consecutive negative NP/OP PCR tests, clearance by a healthcare professional, or resolution of symptoms. Each participant in the prospective study had whole blood, serum and a nasopharyngeal or oropharyngeal swab collected by mobile phlebotomists. Over a 2-month period, participants in the prospective study had the option of providing additional blood draws and questionnaires. Blood samples from the prospective study were shipped frozen or at room temperature prior to DNA extraction. The germline V gene encodes CDR1 SEHNR and CDR2 FQNEAQ (reference sequence). Here V drops 7 bases and J drops 2 bases, and the junction holds 8 bases not matched to any gene. The CDR3 covers 15 residues, taking in both the cysteine and the phenylalanine. CDR3 DNA only is kept here, 45 bases in frame from base 1.

Sequencing input: PBMCs or T cells enriched from blood (not recorded which). The chain is encoded by TRBV7-9 joined to TRBJ2-7, with 10 bases in between that match TRBD1. The receptor was isolated from a woman aged 55-75 years who had recovered from COVID-19. The CDR3 protein is CASTRLGTGAYEQYF. The nucleotide sequence reads as follows: TGTGCCAGCACCCGACTCGGGACAGGGGCCTACGAGCAGTACTTC.